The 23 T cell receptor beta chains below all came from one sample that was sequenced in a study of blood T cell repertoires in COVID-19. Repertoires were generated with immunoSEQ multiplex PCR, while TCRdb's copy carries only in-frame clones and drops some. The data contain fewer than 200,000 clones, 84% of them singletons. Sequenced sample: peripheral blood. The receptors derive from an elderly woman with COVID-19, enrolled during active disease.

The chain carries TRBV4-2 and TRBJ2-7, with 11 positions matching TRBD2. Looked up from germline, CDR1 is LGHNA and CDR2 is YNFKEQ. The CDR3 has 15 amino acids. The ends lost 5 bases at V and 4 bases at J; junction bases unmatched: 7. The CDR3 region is CASSFTGTSGYEQYF. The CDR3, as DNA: TGTGCCAGCAGCTTCACCGGGACTAGCGGATACGAGCAGTACTTC.

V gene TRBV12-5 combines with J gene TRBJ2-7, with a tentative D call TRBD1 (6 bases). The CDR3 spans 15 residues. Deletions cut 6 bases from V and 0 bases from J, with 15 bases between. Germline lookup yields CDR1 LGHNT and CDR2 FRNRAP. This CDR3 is CASGKGQFSSYEQYF. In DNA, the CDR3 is TGTGCTAGTGGGAAAGGACAGTTTAGCTCCTACGAGCAGTACTTC.

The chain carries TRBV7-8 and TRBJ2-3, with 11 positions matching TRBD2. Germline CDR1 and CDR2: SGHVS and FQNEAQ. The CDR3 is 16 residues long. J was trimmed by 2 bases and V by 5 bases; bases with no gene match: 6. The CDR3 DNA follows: TGTGCCAGCAGCCCAAGACTAGCGGGGAACACAGATACGCAGTATTTT. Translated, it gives CASSPRLAGNTDTQYF.

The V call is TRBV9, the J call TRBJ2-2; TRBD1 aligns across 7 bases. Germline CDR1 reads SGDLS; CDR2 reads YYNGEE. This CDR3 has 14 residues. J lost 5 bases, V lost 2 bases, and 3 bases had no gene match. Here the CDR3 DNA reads TGTGCCAGCAGCGTGATACAGGGGACCGGGGAGCTGTTTTTT. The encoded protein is CASSVIQGTGELFF.

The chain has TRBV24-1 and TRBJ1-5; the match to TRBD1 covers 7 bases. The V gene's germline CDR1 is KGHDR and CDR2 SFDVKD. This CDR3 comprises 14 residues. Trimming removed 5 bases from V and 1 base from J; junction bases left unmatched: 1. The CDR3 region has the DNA TGTGCCACCAGTGCGGGACAGAGCAATCAGCCCCAGCATTTT. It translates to CATSAGQSNQPQHF.

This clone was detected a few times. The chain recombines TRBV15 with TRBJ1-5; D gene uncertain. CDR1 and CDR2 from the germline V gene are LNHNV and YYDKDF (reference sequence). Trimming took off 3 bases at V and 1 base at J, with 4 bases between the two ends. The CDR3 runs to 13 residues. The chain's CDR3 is CATSRESNQPQHF. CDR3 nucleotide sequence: TGTGCCACCAGCAGGGAGAGCAATCAGCCCCAGCATTTT.

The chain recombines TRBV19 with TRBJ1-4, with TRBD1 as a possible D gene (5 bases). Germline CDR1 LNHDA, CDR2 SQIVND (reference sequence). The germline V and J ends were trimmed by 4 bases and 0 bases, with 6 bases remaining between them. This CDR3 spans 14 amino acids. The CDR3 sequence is CASSTGATNEKLFF. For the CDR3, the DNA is TGTGCCAGTAGTACGGGGGCAACTAATGAAAAACTGTTTTTT.

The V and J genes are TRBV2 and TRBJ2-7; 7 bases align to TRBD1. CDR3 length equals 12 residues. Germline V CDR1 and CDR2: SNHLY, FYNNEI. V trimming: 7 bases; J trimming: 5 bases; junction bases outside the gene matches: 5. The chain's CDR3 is CASNEQGNEQYF. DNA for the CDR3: TGTGCCAGCAACGAACAGGGGAACGAGCAGTACTTC. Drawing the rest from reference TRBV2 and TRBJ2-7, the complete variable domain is EPEVTQTPSHQVTQMGQEVILRCVPISNHLYFYWYRQILGQKVEFLVSFYNNEISEKSEIFDDQFSVERPDGSNFTLKIRSTKLEDSAMYFCASNEQGNEQYFGPGTRLTVT.

CDR3 nucleotides: TGTGCCTGGAGGGGAGGAGGGAACACCGGGGAGCTGTTTTTT. It specifies CAWRGGGNTGELFF. The genes are TRBV30 and TRBJ2-2; D perhaps matches TRBD2 (6 bases). Germline values: CDR1 GTSNPN, CDR2 SVGIG (reference sequence). This CDR3 has 14 amino acids. V gave up 3 bases and J gave up 1 base, with 9 bases separating them.

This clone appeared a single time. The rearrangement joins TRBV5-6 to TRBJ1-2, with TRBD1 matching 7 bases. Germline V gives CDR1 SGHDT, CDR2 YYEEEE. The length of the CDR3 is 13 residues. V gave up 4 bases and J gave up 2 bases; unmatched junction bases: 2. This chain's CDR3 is CASSRGQNYGYTF. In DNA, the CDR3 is TGTGCCAGCAGCCGGGGACAGAACTATGGCTACACCTTC.

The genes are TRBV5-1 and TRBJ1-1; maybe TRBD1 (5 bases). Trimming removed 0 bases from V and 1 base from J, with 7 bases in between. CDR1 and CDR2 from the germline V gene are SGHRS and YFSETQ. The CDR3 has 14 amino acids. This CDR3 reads CASSLDRWNTEAFF. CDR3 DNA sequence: TGCGCCAGCAGCTTGGACAGGTGGAACACTGAAGCTTTCTTT.

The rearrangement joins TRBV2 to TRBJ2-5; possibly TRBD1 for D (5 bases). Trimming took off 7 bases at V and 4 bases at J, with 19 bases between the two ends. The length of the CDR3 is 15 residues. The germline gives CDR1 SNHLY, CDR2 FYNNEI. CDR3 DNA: TGTGCCAGCACTGAGAGCTGGGTTCAGGGAGAGACCCAGTACTTC. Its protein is CASTESWVQGETQYF.

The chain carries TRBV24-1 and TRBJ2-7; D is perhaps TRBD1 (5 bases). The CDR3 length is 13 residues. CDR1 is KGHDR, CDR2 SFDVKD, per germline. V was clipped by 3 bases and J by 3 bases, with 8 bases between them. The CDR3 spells CATSDLTVYEQYF. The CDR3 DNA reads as TGTGCCACCAGTGATCTGACAGTCTACGAGCAGTACTTC.

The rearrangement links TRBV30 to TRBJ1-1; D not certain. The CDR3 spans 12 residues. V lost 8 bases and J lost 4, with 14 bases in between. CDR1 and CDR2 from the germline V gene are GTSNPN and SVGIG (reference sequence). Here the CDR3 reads CAAHKISTEAFF. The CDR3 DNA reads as TGTGCCGCACACAAGATCTCCACTGAAGCTTTCTTT.

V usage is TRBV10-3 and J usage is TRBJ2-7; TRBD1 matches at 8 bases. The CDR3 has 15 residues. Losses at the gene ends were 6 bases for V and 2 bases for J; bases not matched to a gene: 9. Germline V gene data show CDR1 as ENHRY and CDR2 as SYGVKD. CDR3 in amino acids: CAIRPTGGLTYEQYF. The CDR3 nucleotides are TGTGCCATCAGACCCACAGGGGGTCTCACCTACGAGCAGTACTTC.

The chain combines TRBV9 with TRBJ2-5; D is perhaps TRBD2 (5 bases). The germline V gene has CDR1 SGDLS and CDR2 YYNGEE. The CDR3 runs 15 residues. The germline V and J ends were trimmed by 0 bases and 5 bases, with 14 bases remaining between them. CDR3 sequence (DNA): TGTGCCAGCAGCGTAGACGAGGGTAAAGGTGAGACCCAGTACTTC. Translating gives CASSVDEGKGETQYF.

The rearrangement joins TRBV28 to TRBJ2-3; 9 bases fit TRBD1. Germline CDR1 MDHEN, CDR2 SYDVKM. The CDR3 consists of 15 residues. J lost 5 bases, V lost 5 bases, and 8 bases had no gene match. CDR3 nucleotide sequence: TGTGCCAGCAGTACAGGGGGCGCGGTGGAAGATACGCAGTATTTT. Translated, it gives CASSTGGAVEDTQYF.

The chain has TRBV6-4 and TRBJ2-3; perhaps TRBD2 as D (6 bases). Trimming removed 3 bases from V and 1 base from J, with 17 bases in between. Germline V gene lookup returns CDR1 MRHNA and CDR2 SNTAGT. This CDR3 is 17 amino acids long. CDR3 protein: CASSEYRDSSGTDTQYF. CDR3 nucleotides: TGTGCCAGCAGTGAATACCGGGACTCGAGTGGCACAGATACGCAGTATTTT.

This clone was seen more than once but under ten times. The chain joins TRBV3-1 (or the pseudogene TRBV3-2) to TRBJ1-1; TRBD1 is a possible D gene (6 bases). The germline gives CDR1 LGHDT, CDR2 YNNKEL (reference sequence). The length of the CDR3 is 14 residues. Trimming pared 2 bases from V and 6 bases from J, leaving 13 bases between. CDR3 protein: CASSQFGQGSEAFF. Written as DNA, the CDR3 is TGTGCCAGCAGCCAATTCGGGCAGGGGTCTGAAGCTTTCTTT.

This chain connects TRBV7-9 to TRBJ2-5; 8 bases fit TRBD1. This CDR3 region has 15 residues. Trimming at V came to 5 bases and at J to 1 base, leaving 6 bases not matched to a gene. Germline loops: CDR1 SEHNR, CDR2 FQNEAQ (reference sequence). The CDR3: CASSPRTGSQETQYF. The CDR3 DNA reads TGTGCCAGCAGCCCTAGGACAGGGTCCCAAGAGACCCAGTACTTC.

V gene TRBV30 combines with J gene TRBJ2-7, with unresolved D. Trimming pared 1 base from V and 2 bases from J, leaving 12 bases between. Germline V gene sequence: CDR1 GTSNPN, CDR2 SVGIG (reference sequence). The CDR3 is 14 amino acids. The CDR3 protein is CAWSDDWITYEQYF. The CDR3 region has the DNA TGTGCCTGGAGTGATGACTGGATCACCTACGAGCAGTACTTC.

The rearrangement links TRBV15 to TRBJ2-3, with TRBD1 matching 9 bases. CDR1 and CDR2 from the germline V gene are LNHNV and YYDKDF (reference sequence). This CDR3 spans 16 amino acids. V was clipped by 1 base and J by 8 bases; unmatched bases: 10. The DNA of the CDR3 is TGTGCCACCAGCAGAGGCAGGGACAGGGAAGAAGGTACGCAGTATTTT. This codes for CATSRGRDREEGTQYF.

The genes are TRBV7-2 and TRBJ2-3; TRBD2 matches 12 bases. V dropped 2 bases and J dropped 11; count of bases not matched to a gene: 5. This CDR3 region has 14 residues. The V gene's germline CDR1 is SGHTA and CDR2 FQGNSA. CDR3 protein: CASSLTSGGYKQYF. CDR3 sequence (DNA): TGTGCCAGCAGCTTAACTAGCGGGGGGTACAAGCAGTATTTT.